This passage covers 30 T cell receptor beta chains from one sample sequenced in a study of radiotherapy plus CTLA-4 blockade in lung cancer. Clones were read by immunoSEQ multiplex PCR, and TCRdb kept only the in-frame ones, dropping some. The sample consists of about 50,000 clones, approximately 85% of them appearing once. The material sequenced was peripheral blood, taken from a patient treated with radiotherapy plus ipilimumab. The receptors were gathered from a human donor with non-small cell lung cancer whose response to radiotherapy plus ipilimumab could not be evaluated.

CDR3 sequence: CASSDTSGGDEAFF. The CDR3 DNA sequence: TGTGCCAGCAGCGATACCTCAGGGGGCGATGAAGCTTTCTTT. The chain recombines TRBV2 with TRBJ1-1; 8 nucleotides align to TRBD1. With V trimmed by 6 bases and J by 7 bases, 10 bases remained unmatched. This CDR3 region has 14 residues. Germline values: CDR1 SNHLY, CDR2 FYNNEI.

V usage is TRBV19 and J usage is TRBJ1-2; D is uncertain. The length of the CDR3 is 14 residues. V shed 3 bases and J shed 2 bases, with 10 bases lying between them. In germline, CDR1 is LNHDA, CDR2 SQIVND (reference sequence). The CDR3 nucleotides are TGTGCCAGTAGTATGAGGACTGACAACTATGGCTACACCTTC. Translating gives CASSMRTDNYGYTF.

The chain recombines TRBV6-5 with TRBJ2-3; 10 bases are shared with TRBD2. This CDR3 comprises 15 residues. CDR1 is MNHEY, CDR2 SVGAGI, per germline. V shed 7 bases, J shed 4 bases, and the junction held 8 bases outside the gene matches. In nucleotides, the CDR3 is TGTGCCAGCACCCTAAGCGGGAGGGGCGCAGATACGCAGTATTTT. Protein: CASTLSGRGADTQYF.

CDR3 protein: CASSQTGLLFNEQFF. The CDR3 DNA is TGTGCCAGCAGTCAAACGGGACTCCTCTTCAATGAGCAGTTCTTC. The chain has TRBV6-5 and TRBJ2-1; D is possibly TRBD2 (6 bases). The CDR3 consists of 15 residues. The V end lost 5 bases, the J end lost 6 bases, and 17 bases lay between the germline ends. Germline CDR1 is MNHEY and CDR2 is SVGAGI.

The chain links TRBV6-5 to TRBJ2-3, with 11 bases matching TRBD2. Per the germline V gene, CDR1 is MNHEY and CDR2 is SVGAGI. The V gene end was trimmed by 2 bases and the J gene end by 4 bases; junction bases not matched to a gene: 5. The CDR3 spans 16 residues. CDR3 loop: CASSYIAGGLADTQYF. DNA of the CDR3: TGTGCCAGCAGTTACATAGCGGGAGGGTTAGCAGATACGCAGTATTTT.

The CDR3 is CASSLRRESYNEQFF. The CDR3 DNA reads TGTGCCAGCAGTTTAAGGCGGGAGTCCTACAATGAGCAGTTCTTC. The chain uses TRBV28 and TRBJ2-1, with TRBD2 identical over 7 bases. Trimming at V came to 2 bases and at J to 1 base, leaving 2 bases not matched to a gene. CDR1 is MDHEN, CDR2 SYDVKM, per germline. The CDR3 covers 15 residues.

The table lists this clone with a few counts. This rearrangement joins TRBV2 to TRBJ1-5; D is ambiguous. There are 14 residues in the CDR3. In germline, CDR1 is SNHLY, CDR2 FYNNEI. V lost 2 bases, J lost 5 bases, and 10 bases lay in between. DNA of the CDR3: TGTGCCAGCAGTGAAAAGACGGAGTATCAGCCCCAGCATTTT. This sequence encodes CASSEKTEYQPQHF.

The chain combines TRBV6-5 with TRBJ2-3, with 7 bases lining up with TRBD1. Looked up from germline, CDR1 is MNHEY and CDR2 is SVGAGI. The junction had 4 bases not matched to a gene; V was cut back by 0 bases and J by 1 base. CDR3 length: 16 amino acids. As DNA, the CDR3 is TGTGCCAGCAGTTACTCGGGCACAGGGGGCACAGATACGCAGTATTTT. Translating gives CASSYSGTGGTDTQYF.

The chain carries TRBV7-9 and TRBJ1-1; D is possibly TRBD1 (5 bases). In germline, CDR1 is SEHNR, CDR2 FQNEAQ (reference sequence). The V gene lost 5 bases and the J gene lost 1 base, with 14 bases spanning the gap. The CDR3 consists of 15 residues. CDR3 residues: CASSPQGGKNTEAFF. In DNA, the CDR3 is TGTGCCAGCAGCCCCCAGGGCGGGAAGAACACTGAAGCTTTCTTT. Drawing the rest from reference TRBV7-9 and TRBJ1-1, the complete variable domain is DTGVSQNPRHKITKRGQNVTFRCDPISEHNRLYWYRQTLGQGPEFLTYFQNEAQLEKSRLLSDRFSAERPKGSFSTLEIQRTEQGDSAMYLCASSPQGGKNTEAFFGQGTRLTVV.

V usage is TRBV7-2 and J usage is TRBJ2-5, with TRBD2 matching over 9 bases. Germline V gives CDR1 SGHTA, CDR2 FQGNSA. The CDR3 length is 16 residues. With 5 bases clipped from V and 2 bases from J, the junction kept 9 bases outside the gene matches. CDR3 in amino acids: CASSPALTSGQETQYF. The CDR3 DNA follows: TGTGCCAGCAGCCCGGCCTTGACTAGCGGTCAAGAGACCCAGTACTTC.

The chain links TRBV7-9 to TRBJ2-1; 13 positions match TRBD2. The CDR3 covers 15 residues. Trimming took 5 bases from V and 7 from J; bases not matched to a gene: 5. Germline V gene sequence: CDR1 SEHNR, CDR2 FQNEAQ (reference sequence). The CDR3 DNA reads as TGTGCCAGCAGCCTCTGGACTAGCGGGGGAAATGAGCAGTTCTTC. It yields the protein CASSLWTSGGNEQFF.

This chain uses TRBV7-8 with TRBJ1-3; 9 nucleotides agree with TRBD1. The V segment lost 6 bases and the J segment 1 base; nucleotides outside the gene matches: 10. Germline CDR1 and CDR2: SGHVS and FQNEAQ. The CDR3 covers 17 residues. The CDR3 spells CASSVLGQGRSGNTIYF. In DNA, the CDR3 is TGTGCCAGCAGTGTATTGGGACAGGGAAGATCTGGAAACACCATATATTTT.

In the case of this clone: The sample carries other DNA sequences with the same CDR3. In DNA, the CDR3 is TGCGCCAGCAGCTTGGGGCCGACTAGTAAAGATACGCAGTATTTT. Its protein product is CASSLGPTSKDTQYF. The rearrangement links TRBV5-1 to TRBJ2-3; maybe TRBD2 (6 bases). Germline V gives CDR1 SGHRS, CDR2 YFSETQ. This CDR3 is built from 15 residues. V lost 0 bases, J lost 5 bases, and 13 bases lay in between.

The CDR3 region is CAISGTTGGGSYEQYF. The CDR3 region has the DNA TGTGCCATCAGTGGCACTACAGGGGGGGGCTCCTACGAGCAGTACTTC. V is TRBV10-3 and J is TRBJ2-5; D is perhaps TRBD1 (8 bases). The closer fit of TRBJ2-7 to the DNA end suggests the J call may be wrong. Germline loops: CDR1 ENHRY, CDR2 SYGVKD. The CDR3 spans 16 residues.

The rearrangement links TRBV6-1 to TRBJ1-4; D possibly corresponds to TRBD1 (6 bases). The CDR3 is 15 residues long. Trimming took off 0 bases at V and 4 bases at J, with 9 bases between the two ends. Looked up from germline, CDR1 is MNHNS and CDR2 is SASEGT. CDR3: CASSEAGGVNEKLFF. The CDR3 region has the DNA TGTGCCAGCAGTGAAGCAGGGGGTGTTAATGAAAAACTGTTTTTT.

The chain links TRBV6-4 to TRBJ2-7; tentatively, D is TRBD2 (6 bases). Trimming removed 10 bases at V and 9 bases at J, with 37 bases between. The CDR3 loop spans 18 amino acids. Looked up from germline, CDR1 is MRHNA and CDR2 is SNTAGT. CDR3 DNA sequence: TGTGCCACCCGCAAAGGGGTTCTGACTAGTGGGTTATTACGATTGCAGTACTTC. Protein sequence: CATRKGVLTSGLLRLQYF.

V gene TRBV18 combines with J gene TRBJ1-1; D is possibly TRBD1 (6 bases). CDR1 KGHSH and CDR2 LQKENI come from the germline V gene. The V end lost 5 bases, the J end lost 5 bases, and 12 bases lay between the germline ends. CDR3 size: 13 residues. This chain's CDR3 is CASSSKGETEAFF. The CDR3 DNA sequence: TGTGCCAGCTCATCAAAGGGGGAGACTGAAGCTTTCTTT.

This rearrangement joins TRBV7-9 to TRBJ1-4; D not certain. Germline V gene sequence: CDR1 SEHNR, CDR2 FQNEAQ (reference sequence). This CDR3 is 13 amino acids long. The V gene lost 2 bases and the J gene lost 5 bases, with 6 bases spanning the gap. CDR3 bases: TGTGCCAGCAGCTTAAACGGGAATGAAAAACTGTTTTTT. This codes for CASSLNGNEKLFF.

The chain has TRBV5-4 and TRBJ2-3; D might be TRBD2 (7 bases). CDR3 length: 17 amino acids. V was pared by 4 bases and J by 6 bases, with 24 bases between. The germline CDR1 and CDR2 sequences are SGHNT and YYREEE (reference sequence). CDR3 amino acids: CASSTQGGGEWRDTQYF. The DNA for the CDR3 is TGTGCCAGCAGCACTCAGGGAGGGGGGGAATGGAGGGATACGCAGTATTTT.

The CDR3 loop is CSVVVATGELFF. The CDR3 bases are TGCAGCGTTGTGGTAGCCACCGGGGAGCTGTTTTTT. The rearrangement links TRBV29-1 to TRBJ2-2, with D unresolved. Germline CDR1 is SQVTM and CDR2 is ANQGSEA. CDR3 size: 12 residues. Trimming left V 4 bases short and J 4 bases short, with 7 bases between.

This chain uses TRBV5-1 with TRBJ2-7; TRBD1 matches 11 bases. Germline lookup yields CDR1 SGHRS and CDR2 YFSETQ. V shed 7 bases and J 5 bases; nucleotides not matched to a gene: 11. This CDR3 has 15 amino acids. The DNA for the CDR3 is TGCGCCAGCGGACAGGGGGCTACTCCTCTGGACGAGCAGTACTTC. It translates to CASGQGATPLDEQYF.

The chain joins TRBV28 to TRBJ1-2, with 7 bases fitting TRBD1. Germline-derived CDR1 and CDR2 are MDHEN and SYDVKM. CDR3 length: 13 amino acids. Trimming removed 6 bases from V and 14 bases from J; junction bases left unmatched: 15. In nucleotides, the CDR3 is TGTGCCAGCAGCCCCCCGGGACAGCTCGCACGGACCTTC. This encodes CASSPPGQLARTF.

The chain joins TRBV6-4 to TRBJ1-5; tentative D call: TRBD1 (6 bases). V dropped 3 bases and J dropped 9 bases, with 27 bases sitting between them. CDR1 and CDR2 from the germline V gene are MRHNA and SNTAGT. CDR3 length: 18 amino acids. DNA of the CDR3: TGTGCCAGCAGTGAGGGGGGGGCTATAGGCTGGATATATGGGCCCCAGCATTTT. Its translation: CASSEGGAIGWIYGPQHF.

The CDR3 here is CASQPGTGGTYGYTF. DNA of the CDR3: TGTGCCAGCCAGCCCGGGACAGGGGGCACCTATGGCTACACCTTC. The V call is TRBV6-5, the J call TRBJ1-2; 12 bases agree with TRBD1. The CDR3 is made up of 15 amino acids. The germline V gene has CDR1 MNHEY and CDR2 SVGAGI. J was trimmed by 4 bases and V by 8 bases; bases with no gene match: 8.

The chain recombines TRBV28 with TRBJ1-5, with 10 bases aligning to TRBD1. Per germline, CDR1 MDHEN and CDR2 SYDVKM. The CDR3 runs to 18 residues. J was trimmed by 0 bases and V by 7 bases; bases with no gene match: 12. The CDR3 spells CASTQTGGGGYSNQPQHF. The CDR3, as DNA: TGTGCCAGCACTCAGACAGGGGGCGGGGGGTATAGCAATCAGCCCCAGCATTTT.

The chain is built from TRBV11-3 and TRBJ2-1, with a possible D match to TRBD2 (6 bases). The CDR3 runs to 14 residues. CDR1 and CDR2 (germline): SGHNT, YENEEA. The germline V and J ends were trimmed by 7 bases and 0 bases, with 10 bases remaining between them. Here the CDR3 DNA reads TGTGCCAGCAAGGTAGCGGCCTCCTACAATGAGCAGTTCTTC. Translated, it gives CASKVAASYNEQFF.

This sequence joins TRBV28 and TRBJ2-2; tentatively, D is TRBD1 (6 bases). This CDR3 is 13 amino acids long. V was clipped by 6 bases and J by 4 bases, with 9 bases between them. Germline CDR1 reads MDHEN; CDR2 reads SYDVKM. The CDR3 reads CASSHRVTGELFF. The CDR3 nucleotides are TGTGCCAGCAGCCACAGGGTCACCGGGGAGCTGTTTTTT.

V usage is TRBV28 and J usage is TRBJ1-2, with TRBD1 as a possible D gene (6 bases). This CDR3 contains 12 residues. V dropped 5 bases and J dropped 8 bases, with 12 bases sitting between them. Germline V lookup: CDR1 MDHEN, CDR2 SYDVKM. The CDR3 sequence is CASSGDILGYTF. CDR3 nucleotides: TGTGCCAGCAGTGGGGACATCTTGGGCTACACCTTC.

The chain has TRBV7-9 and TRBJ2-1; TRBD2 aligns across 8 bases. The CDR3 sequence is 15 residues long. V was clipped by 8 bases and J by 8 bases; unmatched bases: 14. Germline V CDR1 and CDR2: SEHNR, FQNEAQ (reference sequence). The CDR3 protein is CASAPTLAGLDEQFF. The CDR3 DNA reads TGTGCCAGCGCCCCCACCCTAGCGGGTCTTGATGAGCAGTTCTTC. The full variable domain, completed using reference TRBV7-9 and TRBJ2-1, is DTGVSQNPRHKITKRGQNVTFRCDPISEHNRLYWYRQTLGQGPEFLTYFQNEAQLEKSRLLSDRFSAERPKGSFSTLEIQRTEQGDSAMYLCASAPTLAGLDEQFFGPGTRLTVL.

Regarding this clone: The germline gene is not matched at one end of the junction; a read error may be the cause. The CDR3 loop is CASSTSPGQGGTGELFF. The CDR3 nucleotides are TGTGCTAGCAGCACCTCACCGGGACAGGGGGGCACCGGGGAGCTGTTTTTT. The chain uses TRBV7-7 and TRBJ2-2; 11 bases fit TRBD1. Looked up from germline, CDR1 is SSHAT and CDR2 is FNYEAQ (reference sequence). The CDR3 contains 17 residues.